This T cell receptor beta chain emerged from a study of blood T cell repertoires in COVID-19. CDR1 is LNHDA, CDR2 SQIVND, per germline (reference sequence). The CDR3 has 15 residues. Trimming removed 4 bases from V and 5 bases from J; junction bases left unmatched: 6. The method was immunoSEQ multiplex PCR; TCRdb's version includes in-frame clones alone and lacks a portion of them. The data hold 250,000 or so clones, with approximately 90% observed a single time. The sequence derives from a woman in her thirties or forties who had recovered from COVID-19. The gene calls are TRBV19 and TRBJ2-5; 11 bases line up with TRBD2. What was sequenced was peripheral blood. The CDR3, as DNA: TGTGCCAGTAGTACACTAGCGGGAGAATGGGAGACCCAGTACTTC. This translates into CASSTLAGEWETQYF.